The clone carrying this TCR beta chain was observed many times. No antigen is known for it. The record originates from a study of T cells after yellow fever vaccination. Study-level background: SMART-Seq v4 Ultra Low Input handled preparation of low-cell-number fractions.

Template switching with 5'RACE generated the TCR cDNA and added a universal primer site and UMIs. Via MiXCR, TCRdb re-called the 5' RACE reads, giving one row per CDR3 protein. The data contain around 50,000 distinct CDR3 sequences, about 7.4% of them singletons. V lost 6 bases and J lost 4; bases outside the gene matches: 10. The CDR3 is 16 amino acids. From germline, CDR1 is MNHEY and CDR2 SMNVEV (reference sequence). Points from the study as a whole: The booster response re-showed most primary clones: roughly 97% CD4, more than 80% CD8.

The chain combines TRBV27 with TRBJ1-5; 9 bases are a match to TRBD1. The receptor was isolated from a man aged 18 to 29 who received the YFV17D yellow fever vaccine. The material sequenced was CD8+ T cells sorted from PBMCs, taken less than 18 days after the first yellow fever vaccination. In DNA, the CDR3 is TGTGCCAGCAGGCAAGCGGGACAGGGCTCTAATCAGCCCCAGCATTTT. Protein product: CASRQAGQGSNQPQHF.